This T cell receptor (beta chain) was sequenced for a study of blood T cell repertoires in COVID-19. For the study at large: Samples came from the United States, Italy and Spain, spanning acute and convalescent COVID-19. In each case, the material was cDNA or gDNA derived from T cells, B-cell-depleted T cells, or PBMCs.

How the authors handled the data: Amplification from reference gene primers served as the basis for estimated nucleated cell counts. Clones were sequenced by immunoSEQ multiplex PCR, and TCRdb holds only the in-frame ones, with some missing. The DNA gave D and trimming, while V, J and clone size come from that table. The data contain around 300,000 clones, around 87% of them seen just once; the ten biggest clones take up 1%. The source of this sequence is a man aged 50 or older with active or convalescent COVID-19. The sequencing input was peripheral blood.

The CDR3 reads CAITQQKNTEAFF. The CDR3 DNA is TGTGCCATCACCCAACAGAAGAACACTGAAGCTTTCTTT. J is TRBJ1-1 and V is TRBV10-3, with unresolved D. V lost 7 bases and J 1 base, leaving 10 bases between the germline ends. The CDR3 runs 13 residues. Germline lookup yields CDR1 ENHRY and CDR2 SYGVKD.